This T cell receptor (beta chain) came from a study of shared clonotypes between healthy human individuals. The CDR3 covers 15 residues. Germline CDR1 is SGDLS and CDR2 is YYNGEE. V gave up 4 bases and J gave up 3 bases; unmatched junction bases: 6. Method: immunoSEQ multiplex PCR; TCRdb's copy keeps in-frame clones and lacks some. The sample records roughly 2.5 million clones, about 92% being singletons. This clonotype was obtained from a man between 18 and 29 years old in good health. The genes are TRBV9 and TRBJ2-1; 8 positions agree with TRBD2. Material: naive CD4+ T cells sorted from blood. Described subset: CD45RA+ positively selected. The CDR3 DNA reads TGTGCCAGCAGCCCAGTTCGGGAGGGCTACAATGAGCAGTTCTTC. As protein: CASSPVREGYNEQFF. The variable domain in full, with the rest retrieved from reference TRBV9 and TRBJ2-1, is DSGVTQTPKHLITATGQRVTLRCSPRSGDLSVYWYQQSLDQGLQFLIQYYNGEERAKGNILERFSAQQFPDLHSELNLSSLELGDSALYFCASSPVREGYNEQFFGPGTRLTVL.